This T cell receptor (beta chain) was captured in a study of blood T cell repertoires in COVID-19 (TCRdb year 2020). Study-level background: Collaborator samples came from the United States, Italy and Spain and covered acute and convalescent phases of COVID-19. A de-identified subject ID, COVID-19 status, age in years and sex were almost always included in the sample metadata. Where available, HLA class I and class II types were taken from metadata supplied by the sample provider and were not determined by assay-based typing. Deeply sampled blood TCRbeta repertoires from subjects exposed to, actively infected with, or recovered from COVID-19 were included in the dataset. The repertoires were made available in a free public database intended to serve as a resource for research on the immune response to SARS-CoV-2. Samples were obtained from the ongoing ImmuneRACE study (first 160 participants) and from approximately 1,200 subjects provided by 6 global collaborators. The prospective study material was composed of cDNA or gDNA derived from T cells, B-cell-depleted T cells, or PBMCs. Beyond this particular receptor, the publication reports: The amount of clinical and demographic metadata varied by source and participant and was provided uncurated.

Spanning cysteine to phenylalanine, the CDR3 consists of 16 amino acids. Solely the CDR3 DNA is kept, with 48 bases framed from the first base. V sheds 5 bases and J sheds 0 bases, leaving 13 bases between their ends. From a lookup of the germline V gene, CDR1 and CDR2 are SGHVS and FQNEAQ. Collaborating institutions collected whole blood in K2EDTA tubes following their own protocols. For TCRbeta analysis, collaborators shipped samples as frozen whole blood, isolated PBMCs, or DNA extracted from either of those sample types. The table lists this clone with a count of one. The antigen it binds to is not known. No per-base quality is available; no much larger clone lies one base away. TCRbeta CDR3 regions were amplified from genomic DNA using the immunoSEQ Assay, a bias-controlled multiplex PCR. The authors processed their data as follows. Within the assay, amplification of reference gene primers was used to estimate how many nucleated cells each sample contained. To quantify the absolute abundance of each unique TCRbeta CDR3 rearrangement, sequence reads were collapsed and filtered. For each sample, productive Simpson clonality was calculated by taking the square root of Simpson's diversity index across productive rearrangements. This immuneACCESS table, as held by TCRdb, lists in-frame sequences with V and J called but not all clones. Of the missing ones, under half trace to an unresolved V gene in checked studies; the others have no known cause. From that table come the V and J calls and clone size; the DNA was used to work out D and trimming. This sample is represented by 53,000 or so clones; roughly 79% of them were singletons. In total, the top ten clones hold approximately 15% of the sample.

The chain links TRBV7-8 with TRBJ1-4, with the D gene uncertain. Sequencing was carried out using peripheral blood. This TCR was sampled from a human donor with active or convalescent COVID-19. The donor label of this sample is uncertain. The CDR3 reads CASSRQDIATNEKLFF. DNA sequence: TGTGCCAGCAGCCGGCAGGATATAGCAACTAATGAAAAACTGTTTTTT.